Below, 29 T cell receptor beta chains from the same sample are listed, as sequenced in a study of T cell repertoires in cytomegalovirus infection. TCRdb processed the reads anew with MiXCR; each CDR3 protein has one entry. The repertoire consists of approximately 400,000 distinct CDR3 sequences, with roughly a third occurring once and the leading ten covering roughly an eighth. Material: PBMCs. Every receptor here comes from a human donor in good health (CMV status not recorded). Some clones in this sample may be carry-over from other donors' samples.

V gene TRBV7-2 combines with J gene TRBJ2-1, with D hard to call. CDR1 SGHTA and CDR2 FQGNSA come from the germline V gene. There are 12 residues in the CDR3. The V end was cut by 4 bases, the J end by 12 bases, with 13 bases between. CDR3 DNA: TGTGCCAGCAGCTCAAGTGTGGGTGCGCAGTTCTTC. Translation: CASSSSVGAQFF.

This CDR3 reads CASSSGNRYEQYF. The CDR3 coding sequence is TGTGCCAGCAGTTCAGGGAATAGGTACGAGCAGTACTTC. V is TRBV5-4 and J is TRBJ2-7; TRBD1 might be the D (5 bases). With 5 bases removed from V and 4 bases from J, the gap between germline ends came to 13 bases. The CDR3 covers 13 residues. Germline V gene sequence: CDR1 SGHNT, CDR2 YYREEE (reference sequence).

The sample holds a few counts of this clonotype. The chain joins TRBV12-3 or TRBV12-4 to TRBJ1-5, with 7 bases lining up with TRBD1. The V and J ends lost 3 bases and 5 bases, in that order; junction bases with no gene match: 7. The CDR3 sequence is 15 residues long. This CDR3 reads CASSFDRVGDQPQHF. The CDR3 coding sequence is TGTGCCAGCAGTTTTGACAGGGTTGGGGATCAGCCCCAGCATTTT.

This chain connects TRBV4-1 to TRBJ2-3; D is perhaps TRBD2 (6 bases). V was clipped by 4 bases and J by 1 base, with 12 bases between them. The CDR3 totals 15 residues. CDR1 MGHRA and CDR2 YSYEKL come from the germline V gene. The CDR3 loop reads CASSRPASGTDTQYF. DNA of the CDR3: TGCGCCAGCAGCCGCCCGGCTAGCGGCACAGATACGCAGTATTTT.

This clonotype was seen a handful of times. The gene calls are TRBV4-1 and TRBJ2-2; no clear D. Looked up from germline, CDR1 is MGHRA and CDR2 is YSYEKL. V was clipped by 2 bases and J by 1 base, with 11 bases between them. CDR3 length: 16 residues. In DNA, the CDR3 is TGCGCCAGCAGCCAACCCACGGGCCTGAACACCGGGGAGCTGTTTTTT. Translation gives CASSQPTGLNTGELFF.

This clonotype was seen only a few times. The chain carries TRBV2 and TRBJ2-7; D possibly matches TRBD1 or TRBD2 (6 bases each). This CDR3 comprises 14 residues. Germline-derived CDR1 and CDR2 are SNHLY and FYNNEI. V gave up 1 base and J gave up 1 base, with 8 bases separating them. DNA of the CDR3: TGTGCCAGCAGTGAAGAGGGGGGTTCCTACGAGCAGTACTTC. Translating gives CASSEEGGSYEQYF.

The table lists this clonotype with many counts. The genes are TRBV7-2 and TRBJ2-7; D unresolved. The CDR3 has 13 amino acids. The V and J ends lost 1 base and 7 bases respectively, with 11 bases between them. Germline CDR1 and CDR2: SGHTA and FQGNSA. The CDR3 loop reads CASSLEQWLEQYF. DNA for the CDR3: TGTGCCAGCAGCTTAGAACAGTGGCTTGAGCAGTACTTC.

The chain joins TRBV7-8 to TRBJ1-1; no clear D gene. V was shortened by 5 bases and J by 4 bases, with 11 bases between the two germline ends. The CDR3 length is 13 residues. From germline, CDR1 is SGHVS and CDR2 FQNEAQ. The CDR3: CASSPSAATEAFF. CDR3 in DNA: TGTGCCAGCAGCCCAAGTGCCGCCACTGAAGCTTTCTTT.

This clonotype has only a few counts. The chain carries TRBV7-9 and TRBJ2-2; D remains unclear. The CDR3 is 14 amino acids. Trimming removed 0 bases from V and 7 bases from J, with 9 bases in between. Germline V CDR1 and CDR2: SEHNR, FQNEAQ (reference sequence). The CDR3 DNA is TGTGCCAGCAGCTTAGCGACCTTATACGGGGAGCTGTTTTTT. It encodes CASSLATLYGELFF.

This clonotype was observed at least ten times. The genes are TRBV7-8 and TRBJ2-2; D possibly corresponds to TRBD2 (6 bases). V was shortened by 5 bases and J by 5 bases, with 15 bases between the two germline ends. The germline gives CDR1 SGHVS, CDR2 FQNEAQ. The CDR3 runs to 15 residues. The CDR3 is CASSPRLVGTGELFF. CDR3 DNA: TGTGCCAGCAGCCCAAGACTAGTCGGGACCGGGGAGCTGTTTTTT.

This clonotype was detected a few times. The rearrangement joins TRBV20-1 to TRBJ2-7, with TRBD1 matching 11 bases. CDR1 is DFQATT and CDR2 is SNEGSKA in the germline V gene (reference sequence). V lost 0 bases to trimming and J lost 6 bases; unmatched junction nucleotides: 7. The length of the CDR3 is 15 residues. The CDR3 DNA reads TGCAGTGCTAGAGATGATAGGACAGGGGGCTTCGAGCAGTACTTC. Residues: CSARDDRTGGFEQYF.

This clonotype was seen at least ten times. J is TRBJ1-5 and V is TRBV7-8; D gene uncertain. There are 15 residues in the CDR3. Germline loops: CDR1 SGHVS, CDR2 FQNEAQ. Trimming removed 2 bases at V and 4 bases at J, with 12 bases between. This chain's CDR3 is CASSLSLDWNQPQHF. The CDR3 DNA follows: TGTGCCAGCAGCTTATCCCTGGACTGGAATCAGCCCCAGCATTTT.

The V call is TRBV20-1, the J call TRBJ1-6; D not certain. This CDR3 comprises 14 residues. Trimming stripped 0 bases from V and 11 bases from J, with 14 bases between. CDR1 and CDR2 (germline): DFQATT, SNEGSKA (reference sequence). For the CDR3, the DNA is TGCAGTGCTAGAGATCCGACCCCTTTAGCACCCCTCCACTTT. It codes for CSARDPTPLAPLHF.

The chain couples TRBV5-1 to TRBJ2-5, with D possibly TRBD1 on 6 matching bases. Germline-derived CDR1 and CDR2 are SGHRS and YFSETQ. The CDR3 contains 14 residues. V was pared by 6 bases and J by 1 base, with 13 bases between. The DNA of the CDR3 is TGCGCCAGCAACCCTGGGGGCCCCCAAGAGACCCAGTACTTC. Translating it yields CASNPGGPQETQYF.

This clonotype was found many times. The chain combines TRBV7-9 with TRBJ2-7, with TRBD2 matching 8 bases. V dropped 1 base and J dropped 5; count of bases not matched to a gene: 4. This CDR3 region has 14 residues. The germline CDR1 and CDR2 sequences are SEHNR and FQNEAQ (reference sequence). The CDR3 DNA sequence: TGTGCCAGCAGCTTAGATGGGACTAGGAACGAGCAGTACTTC. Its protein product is CASSLDGTRNEQYF. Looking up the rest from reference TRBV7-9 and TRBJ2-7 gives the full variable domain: DTGVSQNPRHKITKRGQNVTFRCDPISEHNRLYWYRQTLGQGPEFLTYFQNEAQLEKSRLLSDRFSAERPKGSFSTLEIQRTEQGDSAMYLCASSLDGTRNEQYFGPGTRLTVT.

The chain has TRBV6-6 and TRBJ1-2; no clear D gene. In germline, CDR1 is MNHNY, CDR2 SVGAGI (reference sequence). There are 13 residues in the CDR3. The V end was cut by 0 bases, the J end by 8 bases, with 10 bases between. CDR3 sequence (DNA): TGTGCCAGCAGTTACTCGAGTAATAGGGGCTACACCTTC. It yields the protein CASSYSSNRGYTF.

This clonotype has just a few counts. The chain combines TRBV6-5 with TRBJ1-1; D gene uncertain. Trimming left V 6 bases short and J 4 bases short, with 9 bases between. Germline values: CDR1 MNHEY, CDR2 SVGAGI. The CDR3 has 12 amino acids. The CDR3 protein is CASREEFTEAFF. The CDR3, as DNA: TGTGCCAGCAGAGAGGAGTTCACTGAAGCTTTCTTT.

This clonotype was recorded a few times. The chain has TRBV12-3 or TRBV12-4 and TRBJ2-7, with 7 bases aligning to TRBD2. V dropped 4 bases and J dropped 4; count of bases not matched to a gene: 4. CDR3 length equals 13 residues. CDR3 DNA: TGTGCCAGCAGTTCCGGGACTAAATACGAGCAGTACTTC. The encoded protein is CASSSGTKYEQYF.

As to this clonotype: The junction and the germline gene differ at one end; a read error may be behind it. CDR3 in amino acids: CASSPAAAGTRSYNELFF. The CDR3 DNA reads TGTGCCAGCAGTCCCGCGGCCGCCGGGACCCGCTCCTACAATGAGCTGTTCTTC. The V gene is TRBV12-3 or TRBV12-4, the J gene TRBJ2-1, with D perhaps TRBD1 or TRBD2 (5 bases each). The CDR3 has 18 amino acids.

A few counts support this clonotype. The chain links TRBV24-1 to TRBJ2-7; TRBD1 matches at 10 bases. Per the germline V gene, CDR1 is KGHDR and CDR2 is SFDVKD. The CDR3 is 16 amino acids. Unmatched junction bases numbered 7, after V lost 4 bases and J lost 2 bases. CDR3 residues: CATSDPSGTGAYEQYF. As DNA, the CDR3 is TGTGCCACCAGTGACCCGTCCGGGACAGGGGCCTACGAGCAGTACTTC.

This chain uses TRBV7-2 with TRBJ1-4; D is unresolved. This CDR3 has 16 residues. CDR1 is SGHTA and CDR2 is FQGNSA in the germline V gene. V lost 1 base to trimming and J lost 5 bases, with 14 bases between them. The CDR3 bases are TGTGCCAGCAGCTTAGGACCCGCGATAGGGAATGAAAAACTGTTTTTT. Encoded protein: CASSLGPAIGNEKLFF.

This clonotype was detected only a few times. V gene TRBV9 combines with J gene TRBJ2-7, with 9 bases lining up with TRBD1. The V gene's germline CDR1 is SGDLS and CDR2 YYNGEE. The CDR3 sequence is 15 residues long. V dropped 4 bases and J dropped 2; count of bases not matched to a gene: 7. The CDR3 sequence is CASSPSGQGPYEQYF. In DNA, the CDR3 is TGTGCCAGCAGCCCCTCTGGACAGGGGCCCTACGAGCAGTACTTC.

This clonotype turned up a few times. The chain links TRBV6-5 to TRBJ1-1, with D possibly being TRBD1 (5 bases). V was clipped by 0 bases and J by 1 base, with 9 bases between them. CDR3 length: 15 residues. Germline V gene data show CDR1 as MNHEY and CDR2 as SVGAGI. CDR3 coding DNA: TGTGCCAGCAGTTACTCGACAGCCAGGAACACTGAAGCTTTCTTT. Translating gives CASSYSTARNTEAFF.

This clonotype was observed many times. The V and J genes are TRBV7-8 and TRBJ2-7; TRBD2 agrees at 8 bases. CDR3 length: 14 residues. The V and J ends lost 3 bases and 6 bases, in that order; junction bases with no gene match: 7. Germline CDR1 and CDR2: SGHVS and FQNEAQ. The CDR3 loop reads CASSFNGGGFEQYF. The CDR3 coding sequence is TGTGCCAGCAGCTTCAACGGCGGGGGGTTCGAGCAGTACTTC.

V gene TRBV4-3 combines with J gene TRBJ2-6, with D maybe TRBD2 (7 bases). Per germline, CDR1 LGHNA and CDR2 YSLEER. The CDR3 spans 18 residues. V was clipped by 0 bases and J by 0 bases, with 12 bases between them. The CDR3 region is CASSQDQGTNSGANVLTF. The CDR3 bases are TGCGCCAGCAGCCAAGACCAGGGGACTAACTCTGGGGCCAACGTCCTGACTTTC.

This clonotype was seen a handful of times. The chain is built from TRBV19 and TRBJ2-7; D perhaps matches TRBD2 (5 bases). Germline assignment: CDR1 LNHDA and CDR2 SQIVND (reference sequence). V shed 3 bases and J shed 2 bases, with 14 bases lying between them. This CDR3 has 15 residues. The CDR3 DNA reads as TGTGCCAGTAGTATGGAGTTTGAGGGAACCTACGAGCAGTACTTC. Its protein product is CASSMEFEGTYEQYF.

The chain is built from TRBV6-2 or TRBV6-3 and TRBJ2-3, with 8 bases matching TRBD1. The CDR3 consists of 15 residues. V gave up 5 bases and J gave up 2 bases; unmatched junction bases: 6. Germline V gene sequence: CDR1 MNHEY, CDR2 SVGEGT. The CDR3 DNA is TGTGCCAGCAGTCCAAGCAGGGGGCCCACAGATACGCAGTATTTT. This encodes CASSPSRGPTDTQYF.

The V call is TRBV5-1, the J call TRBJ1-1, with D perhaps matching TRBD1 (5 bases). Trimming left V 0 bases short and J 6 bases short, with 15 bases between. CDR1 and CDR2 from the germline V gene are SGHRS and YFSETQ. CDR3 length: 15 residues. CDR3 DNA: TGCGCCAGCAGCTTGGACGGGGGACTCTCCCCTGAAGCTTTCTTT. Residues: CASSLDGGLSPEAFF.

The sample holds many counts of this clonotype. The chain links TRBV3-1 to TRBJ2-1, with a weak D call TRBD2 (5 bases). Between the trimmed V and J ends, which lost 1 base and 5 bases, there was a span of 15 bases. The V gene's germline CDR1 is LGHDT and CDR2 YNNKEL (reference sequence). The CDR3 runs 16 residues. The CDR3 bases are TGTGCCAGCAGCCAAGGGCTAGCAGGCGGTGACAATGAGCAGTTCTTC. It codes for CASSQGLAGGDNEQFF.